This T cell receptor (beta chain) was sequenced in a study of OX40 agonist ivuxolimab in advanced cancers. Study summary: Hepatocellular carcinoma, melanoma, renal cell or head and neck cancer was diagnosed in the dose-escalation patients.

General study findings and limits: Within 6 weeks, CD4+ and CD8+ blood T cells expanded clonally at 0.1 to 3.0 mg/kg.

Sequencing used immunoSEQ multiplex PCR; TCRdb keeps in-frame clones, though not all of them. The sample carries roughly 65,000 clones, around 88% recorded once. Blood sampling was done at baseline, cycle 4 day 1, and cycle 7 day 1. In its sample, this clone was seen once. What it binds is not known. The clonotype originates from an adult with an advanced solid tumor such as melanoma, head and neck, liver or kidney cancer. The input for sequencing was CD4+ or CD8+ T cells sorted from blood, taken in a trial of the OX40 agonist ivuxolimab.

Here the CDR3 DNA reads TGTGCCATCAGCCGGACAGGGTTAGATTCACCCCTCCACTTT. Amino acids: CAISRTGLDSPLHF. The V and J genes are TRBV10-3 and TRBJ1-6, with 8 bases aligning to TRBD1. The CDR3 runs to 14 residues. V lost 6 bases and J lost 8; bases outside the gene matches: 6. Per germline, CDR1 ENHRY and CDR2 SYGVKD.